This passage covers 29 T cell receptor beta chains from one sample sequenced in a study of cytomegalovirus exposure and HLA in healthy donors. PCR amplification relied on 60 Vbeta primers (plus 13 Jbeta primers). Here immunoSEQ multiplex PCR was the method, and the copy in TCRdb shows in-frame clones only, minus some. The sample carries about 89,000 clones, around 59% recorded once. Sequenced material: PBMCs. These receptors all stem from a human donor in good health.

This rearrangement joins TRBV4-1 to TRBJ2-3, with TRBD2 matching 11 bases. The germline V gene encodes CDR1 MGHRA and CDR2 YSYEKL. V dropped 0 bases and J dropped 4; count of bases not matched to a gene: 6. The CDR3 runs to 17 residues. CDR3 amino acids: CASSQDQTSGGADTQYF. The CDR3 nucleotides are TGCGCCAGCAGCCAAGATCAAACTAGCGGGGGAGCAGATACGCAGTATTTT.

For this clone: This CDR3 is also generated by other DNA sequences in the sample. The chain carries TRBV18 and TRBJ1-1, with 8 positions matching TRBD1. CDR3 size: 15 residues. CDR1 KGHSH and CDR2 LQKENI come from the germline V gene. The V and J ends lost 3 bases and 1 base, in that order; junction bases with no gene match: 4. This CDR3 is CASSPTGTGNTEAFF. CDR3 bases: TGTGCCAGCTCACCGACTGGGACAGGGAACACTGAAGCTTTCTTT.

V and J are TRBV2 and TRBJ2-1; D ambiguous. V was pared by 1 base and J by 5 bases, with 3 bases between. The germline CDR1 and CDR2 sequences are SNHLY and FYNNEI. The CDR3 sequence is 12 residues long. CDR3 residues: CASSEVDNEQFF. The DNA of the CDR3 is TGTGCCAGCAGTGAAGTAGACAATGAGCAGTTCTTC.

The chain couples TRBV19 to TRBJ1-5; 7 bases line up with TRBD1. The CDR3 runs to 15 residues. The J segment lost 5 bases and the V segment lost 4 bases, leaving 8 bases of the junction unmatched. Germline CDR1 and CDR2: LNHDA and SQIVND (reference sequence). The CDR3 reads CASSTRHRGYQPQHF. The CDR3, as DNA: TGTGCCAGTAGTACTCGCCACAGGGGTTATCAGCCCCAGCATTTT.

V gene TRBV7-2 combines with J gene TRBJ2-1; 9 bases map to TRBD2. After removal of 3 bases from V and 6 bases from J, the junction contained 0 bases not matched to a gene. The CDR3 has 13 residues. Germline assignment: CDR1 SGHTA and CDR2 FQGNSA. The CDR3 coding sequence is TGTGCCAGCAGCTTTAGCGGGAGCAATGAGCAGTTCTTC. Translation: CASSFSGSNEQFF.

Note on this clone: Distinct nucleotide sequences in the sample also encode this CDR3. This chain links TRBV5-1 with TRBJ1-1, with TRBD1 identical over 9 bases. This CDR3 region has 15 residues. Germline loops: CDR1 SGHRS, CDR2 YFSETQ. J was trimmed by 1 base and V by 1 base; bases with no gene match: 2. DNA for the CDR3: TGCGCCAGCAGCTTGTTGGGACAGGGGAACACTGAAGCTTTCTTT. Translation gives CASSLLGQGNTEAFF.

This clone occurred a few times. The rearrangement joins TRBV30 to TRBJ2-5, with D tentatively TRBD2 (5 bases). Germline values: CDR1 GTSNPN, CDR2 SVGIG (reference sequence). The CDR3 consists of 13 residues. V shed 1 base and J shed 1 base, with 7 bases lying between them. In DNA, the CDR3 is TGTGCCTGGAGTGCTAGCCTCCAAGAGACCCAGTACTTC. Translation: CAWSASLQETQYF.

There are a few counts of this clone. The chain links TRBV6-5 to TRBJ2-7, with a tentative D call TRBD2 (6 bases). This CDR3 comprises 12 residues. The germline V gene encodes CDR1 MNHEY and CDR2 SVGAGI. V lost 2 bases, J lost 9 bases, and 11 bases lay in between. CDR3 bases: TGTGCCAGCAGTTACGCGGGGTTAATGCAGTACTTC. The encoded protein is CASSYAGLMQYF.

CDR3 region: CASSRTEDNIQYF. DNA for the CDR3: TGTGCCAGTAGCAGGACGGAGGACAACATTCAGTACTTC. V usage is TRBV19 and J usage is TRBJ2-4; a possible D gene is TRBD2 (5 bases). The CDR3 sequence is 13 residues long. V lost 6 bases to trimming and J lost 7 bases, with 13 bases between them. Per germline, CDR1 LNHDA and CDR2 SQIVND (reference sequence). Using reference TRBV19 and TRBJ2-4 for the parts outside the CDR3, the full variable domain is DGGITQSPKYLFRKEGQNVTLSCEQNLNHDAMYWYRQDPGQGLRLIYYSQIVNDFQKGDIAEGYSVSREKKESFPLTVTSAQKNPTAFYLCASSRTEDNIQYFGAGTRLSVL.

This sequence joins TRBV30 and TRBJ1-1; D might be TRBD1 (6 bases). Trimming pared 1 base from V and 5 bases from J, leaving 8 bases between. The germline gives CDR1 GTSNPN, CDR2 SVGIG (reference sequence). The CDR3 spans 12 residues. CDR3 sequence reads: CAWSGTGTEAFF. The CDR3 region has the DNA TGTGCCTGGAGTGGTACAGGGACTGAAGCTTTCTTT.

This clone was seen more than once but under ten times. The chain joins TRBV6-6 to TRBJ1-4; 8 bases fit TRBD1. CDR1 is MNHNY and CDR2 is SVGAGI in the germline V gene (reference sequence). The CDR3 loop spans 14 amino acids. V was pared by 5 bases and J by 8 bases, with 7 bases of the junction left unmatched. In DNA form, the CDR3 reads TGTGCCAGCAGTACAGGACAGGGTAGAGAAAAACTGTTTTTT. It encodes CASSTGQGREKLFF.

V gene TRBV5-6 combines with J gene TRBJ1-2, with a tentative D call TRBD1 (6 bases). CDR3 size: 14 residues. Trimming stripped 1 base from V and 8 bases from J, with 15 bases between. Germline V gene sequence: CDR1 SGHDT, CDR2 YYEEEE. CDR3 region: CASSLWEGVRGYTF. For the CDR3, the DNA is TGTGCCAGCAGCTTGTGGGAGGGGGTCCGCGGCTACACCTTC.

In nucleotides, the CDR3 is TGTGCCAGCAGCCCCAGACTAGCGGACCGCCATGGGAGAGAGACCCAGTACTTC. As protein: CASSPRLADRHGRETQYF. This chain connects TRBV9 to TRBJ2-5; 9 bases line up with TRBD2. The junction had 17 bases not matched to a gene; V was cut back by 4 bases and J by 4 bases. Germline V gene lookup returns CDR1 SGDLS and CDR2 YYNGEE. The CDR3 spans 18 residues.

CDR3 sequence: CASSASGVQPQHF. The CDR3 nucleotides read TGTGCCAGTAGTGCTTCCGGGGTTCAGCCCCAGCATTTT. The chain couples TRBV19 to TRBJ1-5; D unresolved. Germline V gene lookup returns CDR1 LNHDA and CDR2 SQIVND (reference sequence). Trimming stripped 5 bases from V and 6 bases from J, with 11 bases between. There are 13 residues in the CDR3. The full variable domain, in which reference TRBV19 and TRBJ1-5 provide the parts outside the CDR3, is DGGITQSPKYLFRKEGQNVTLSCEQNLNHDAMYWYRQDPGQGLRLIYYSQIVNDFQKGDIAEGYSVSREKKESFPLTVTSAQKNPTAFYLCASSASGVQPQHFGDGTRLSIL.

The chain employs TRBV6-6 and TRBJ2-7; 9 nucleotides align to TRBD1. CDR3 length: 12 amino acids. Germline CDR1 reads MNHNY; CDR2 reads SVGAGI (reference sequence). The V gene end was trimmed by 8 bases and the J gene end by 3 bases; junction bases not matched to a gene: 2. CDR3: CASWDRDYEQYF. The CDR3 DNA follows: TGTGCCAGCTGGGACAGGGACTACGAGCAGTACTTC.

This clone has a handful of counts. This chain connects TRBV7-8 to TRBJ2-7; tentative D call: TRBD1 (5 bases). This CDR3 contains 13 residues. Trimming shortened V by 3 bases and J by 3 bases, and 9 bases separated the two germline ends. CDR1 is SGHVS and CDR2 is FQNEAQ in the germline V gene. CDR3 coding DNA: TGTGCCAGCAGCTTGACAGTGTACTACGAGCAGTACTTC. Its protein product is CASSLTVYYEQYF.

The chain is built from TRBV10-3 and TRBJ2-2; TRBD2 aligns across 8 bases. This CDR3 has 17 residues. From germline, CDR1 is ENHRY and CDR2 SYGVKD. V lost 0 bases to trimming and J lost 4 bases; unmatched junction nucleotides: 7. CDR3 protein: CAISESVAGRPTGELFF. The CDR3 DNA follows: TGTGCCATCAGTGAGTCGGTAGCGGGGCGACCCACCGGGGAGCTGTTTTTT.

With regard to this clone: One end of the junction is discordant with germline, which a read error may explain. The chain is built from TRBV7-8 and TRBJ1-2; D not resolved. The CDR3 spans 15 residues. Germline loops: CDR1 SGHVS, CDR2 FQNEAQ. CDR3 DNA sequence: TGTGCCAGCAGCCCACTCCACGAGACTAAATATGGCTACACCTTC. Translation: CASSPLHETKYGYTF. Based on the CDR3 plus reference TRBV7-8 and TRBJ1-2, the full variable domain is GAGVSQSPRYKVAKRGQDVALRCDPISGHVSLFWYQQALGQGPEFLTYFQNEAQLDKSGLPSDRFFAERPEGSVSTLKIQRTQQEDSAVYLCASSPLHETKYGYTFGSGTRLTVV.

This chain joins TRBV4-3 and TRBJ1-1; tentative D call: TRBD1 (5 bases). Trimming left V 1 base short and J 8 bases short, with 14 bases between. Germline loops: CDR1 LGHNA, CDR2 YSLEER. This CDR3 region has 14 residues. CDR3 sequence reads: CASSQGWTGGEAFF. In DNA, the CDR3 is TGCGCCAGCAGCCAAGGGTGGACGGGGGGGGAAGCTTTCTTT.

Concerning this clone itself: The junction departs from the called germline gene at one end, perhaps through a read error. V and J are TRBV18 and TRBJ2-2, with D perhaps matching TRBD2 (5 bases). The CDR3 totals 14 residues. Germline-derived CDR1 and CDR2 are KGHSH and LQKENI. The CDR3 region has the DNA TGTGCCAGCGTCCTGACTGCGAACACCGGGGAGCCGTTTTTT. It yields the protein CASVLTANTGEPFF.

The chain has TRBV6-1 and TRBJ2-1; TRBD2 aligns across 8 bases. This CDR3 spans 15 amino acids. The ends lost 5 bases at V and 0 bases at J; junction bases unmatched: 3. Germline-derived CDR1 and CDR2 are MNHNS and SASEGT. The CDR3 DNA is TGTGCCAGCAGTCGGGGGGGCCGCTCCTACAATGAGCAGTTCTTC. Encoded protein: CASSRGGRSYNEQFF.

The chain couples TRBV4-3 to TRBJ2-7; D remains unclear. Germline V CDR1 and CDR2: LGHNA, YSLEER. Trimming removed 1 base at V and 0 bases at J, with 7 bases between. The CDR3 has 14 residues. In nucleotides, the CDR3 is TGCGCCAGCAGCCAAGTAACAAGCTCCTACGAGCAGTACTTC. Encoded protein: CASSQVTSSYEQYF.

The gene calls are TRBV18 and TRBJ2-5; 8 nucleotides align to TRBD1. The germline gives CDR1 KGHSH, CDR2 LQKENI. There are 16 residues in the CDR3. V shed 6 bases, J shed 1 base, and the junction held 10 bases outside the gene matches. CDR3 nucleotide sequence: TGTGCCAGCTCCCCCGGGACAGGAGCTTTCCAAGAGACCCAGTACTTC. This translates into CASSPGTGAFQETQYF.

This clone was seen a few times. The rearrangement joins TRBV6-1 to TRBJ1-2, with D perhaps TRBD1 (5 bases). The CDR3 runs 17 residues. CDR1 MNHNS and CDR2 SASEGT come from the germline V gene. V was clipped by 0 bases and J by 3 bases, with 17 bases between them. Here the CDR3 DNA reads TGTGCCAGCAGTGAAGCGCGGGACCCCGCAAGGGACTATGGCTACACCTTC. Amino acid sequence: CASSEARDPARDYGYTF.

In this sample, this clone turned up once. The chain's CDR3 is CASNRDRGNTGELFF. CDR3 DNA sequence: TGTGCCAGCAACCGGGACAGGGGGAACACCGGGGAGCTGTTTTTT. V usage is TRBV9 and J usage is TRBJ2-2, with 10 bases identical to TRBD1. This CDR3 is built from 15 residues. CDR1 and CDR2 (germline): SGDLS, YYNGEE. V shed 6 bases, J shed 1 base, and the junction held 3 bases outside the gene matches.

The chain uses TRBV6-5 and TRBJ2-3; tentatively, D is TRBD2 (7 bases). The CDR3 runs to 15 residues. Trimming took 2 bases from V and 2 from J, leaving 11 bases between them. Per the germline V gene, CDR1 is MNHEY and CDR2 is SVGAGI. The CDR3 sequence: CASSYGGGATDTQYF. CDR3 nucleotides: TGTGCCAGCAGTTACGGTGGGGGGGCCACAGATACGCAGTATTTT.

The rearrangement joins TRBV19 to TRBJ1-5, with unresolved D. Germline CDR1 reads LNHDA; CDR2 reads SQIVND (reference sequence). Between the trimmed V and J ends, which lost 3 bases and 1 base, there was a span of 7 bases. The CDR3 has 14 residues. The CDR3 protein is CASSIWASNQPQHF. CDR3 DNA sequence: TGTGCCAGTAGTATTTGGGCAAGCAATCAGCCCCAGCATTTT.

The rearrangement uses TRBV2 and TRBJ2-5; 9 bases are shared with TRBD1. The J call is uncertain, as TRBJ2-7 better fits the DNA end. Germline CDR1 and CDR2: SNHLY and FYNNEI. CDR3 length: 13 amino acids. The CDR3: CASGMDRGREQYF. The CDR3 DNA reads as TGTGCCAGCGGAATGGACAGGGGTCGCGAGCAGTACTTC.

The table lists this clone with a few counts. CDR3 coding DNA: TGTGCCTGGAACATGGGAGAGGGAAAAGCTTTCTTT. It translates to CAWNMGEGKAFF. This chain links TRBV30 with TRBJ1-1; D uncertain. This CDR3 region has 12 residues. The V end lost 4 bases, the J end lost 9 bases, and 15 bases lay between the germline ends. Per germline, CDR1 GTSNPN and CDR2 SVGIG (reference sequence).